This entry lists 16 T cell receptor beta chains sequenced from one sample in a study of OX40 agonist ivuxolimab in advanced cancers. Sequenced by immunoSEQ multiplex PCR; TCRdb stores in-frame clones only, minus some. Of tens of thousands of clones listed, around 88% are singletons. The source material was CD4+ or CD8+ T cells sorted from blood, sampled in a trial of the OX40 agonist ivuxolimab. These receptors were obtained from an adult with an advanced solid tumor such as melanoma, head and neck, liver or kidney cancer.

The gene calls are TRBV11-2 and TRBJ2-1; 10 positions agree with TRBD2. The CDR3 covers 18 residues. Looked up from germline, CDR1 is SGHAT and CDR2 is FQNNGV. The V gene end was trimmed by 3 bases and the J gene end by 2 bases; junction bases not matched to a gene: 10. The CDR3 region has the DNA TGTGCCAGCAGCTTGGGGGATAGCGGGAGGCCGCCCTACAATGAGCAGTTCTTC. This encodes CASSLGDSGRPPYNEQFF.

V gene TRBV6-5 combines with J gene TRBJ1-5; maybe TRBD1 (5 bases). V was trimmed by 11 bases and J by 5 bases, leaving 16 bases between them. CDR1 MNHEY and CDR2 SVGAGI come from the germline V gene. This CDR3 has 13 amino acids. This CDR3 reads CAVGPLGDQPQHF. The DNA for the CDR3 is TGTGCCGTGGGGCCCCTCGGGGATCAGCCCCAGCATTTT.

This clone was seen only once. The chain employs TRBV6-1 and TRBJ1-5; D is undetermined. V lost 10 bases, J lost 5 bases, and 6 bases lay in between. Germline CDR1 MNHNS, CDR2 SASEGT. This CDR3 has 10 residues. The CDR3 region is CATGYQPQHF. The CDR3 DNA reads TGTGCCACTGGGTATCAGCCCCAGCATTTT.

The V call is TRBV11-2, the J call TRBJ2-7; D unclear. Germline lookup yields CDR1 SGHAT and CDR2 FQNNGV. V was cut by 5 bases and J by 1 base, with 6 bases left in between. There are 12 residues in the CDR3. The CDR3 sequence is CASSLDSYEQYF. CDR3 DNA: TGTGCCAGCAGCCTCGATTCCTACGAGCAGTACTTC.

The chain joins TRBV7-8 to TRBJ2-7, with a tentative D call TRBD1 (5 bases). The CDR3 sequence is 13 residues long. CDR1 is SGHVS, CDR2 FQNEAQ, per germline. Trimming stripped 6 bases from V and 2 bases from J, with 11 bases between. CDR3: CASRLTGAYEQYF. DNA for the CDR3: TGTGCCAGCAGACTAACAGGCGCCTACGAGCAGTACTTC.

The chain has TRBV28 and TRBJ1-2; TRBD1 might be the D (6 bases). The CDR3 extends over 13 amino acids. CDR1 and CDR2 from the germline V gene are MDHEN and SYDVKM. The V end was cut by 6 bases, the J end by 5 bases, with 13 bases between. Here the CDR3 DNA reads TGTGCCAGCAGGTCGACAGGATTGTATGGCTACACCTTC. It encodes CASRSTGLYGYTF.

CDR3 sequence (DNA): TGTGCCAGCAGTGTGTACAGCCCCAACTATGGCTACACCTTC. This translates into CASSVYSPNYGYTF. The genes are TRBV2 and TRBJ1-2, with D uncertain. CDR3 length: 14 amino acids. V lost 4 bases to trimming and J lost 2 bases, with 11 bases between them. CDR1 is SNHLY and CDR2 is FYNNEI in the germline V gene.

The chain couples TRBV18 to TRBJ1-6; 10 positions match TRBD1. Trimming took 5 bases from V and 10 from J; bases not matched to a gene: 2. Germline V gene sequence: CDR1 KGHSH, CDR2 LQKENI. The CDR3 covers 13 residues. CDR3 amino acids: CASSGQGDSPLHF. CDR3 bases: TGTGCCAGCTCAGGACAGGGGGACTCACCCCTCCACTTT.

The V and J genes are TRBV5-1 and TRBJ2-5; possibly TRBD1 or TRBD2 for D (6 bases each). CDR1 is SGHRS and CDR2 is YFSETQ in the germline V gene. V lost 4 bases and J 5 bases, leaving 18 bases between the germline ends. This CDR3 comprises 15 residues. This CDR3 reads CASSQIAGGGETQYF. Here the CDR3 DNA reads TGCGCCAGCAGCCAGATTGCCGGAGGGGGGGAGACCCAGTACTTC.

This clone has a single count. The V call is TRBV19, the J call TRBJ1-5; D is unresolved. V lost 1 base to trimming and J lost 4 bases, with 5 bases between them. The CDR3 loop spans 13 amino acids. Germline CDR1 and CDR2: LNHDA and SQIVND (reference sequence). CDR3 sequence reads: CASSIVLNQPQHF. The CDR3 nucleotides are TGTGCCAGTAGTATAGTTCTGAATCAGCCCCAGCATTTT. Based on the CDR3 plus reference TRBV19 and TRBJ1-5, the full variable domain is DGGITQSPKYLFRKEGQNVTLSCEQNLNHDAMYWYRQDPGQGLRLIYYSQIVNDFQKGDIAEGYSVSREKKESFPLTVTSAQKNPTAFYLCASSIVLNQPQHFGDGTRLSIL.

This clone came up a few times. This chain links TRBV30 with TRBJ1-2; D might be TRBD1 (5 bases). Germline V gene sequence: CDR1 GTSNPN, CDR2 SVGIG (reference sequence). The length of the CDR3 is 12 residues. V was shortened by 1 base and J by 8 bases, with 11 bases between the two germline ends. CDR3 protein: CAWSGGQRGYTF. The DNA for the CDR3 is TGTGCCTGGAGTGGGGGCCAGCGGGGCTACACCTTC. The full variable domain, with the rest looked up from reference TRBV30 and TRBJ1-2, is SQTIHQWPATLVQPVGSPLSLECTVEGTSNPNLYWYRQAAGRGLQLLFYSVGIGQISSEVPQNLSASRPQDRQFILSSKKLLLSDSGFYLCAWSGGQRGYTFGSGTRLTVV.

CDR3 coding DNA: TGTGCCAGCAGTTACTCACTAGCGGGGCTCTCCTACGAGCAGTACTTC. Its translation: CASSYSLAGLSYEQYF. This chain uses TRBV6-5 with TRBJ2-7; 10 positions agree with TRBD2. CDR1 and CDR2 from the germline V gene are MNHEY and SVGAGI. The CDR3 has 16 residues. With 0 bases clipped from V and 0 bases from J, the junction kept 2 bases outside the gene matches.

J is TRBJ2-1 and V is TRBV9; D gene unclear. This CDR3 contains 13 residues. Germline V lookup: CDR1 SGDLS, CDR2 YYNGEE. Between the trimmed V and J ends, which lost 0 bases and 7 bases, there was a span of 8 bases. The CDR3 is CASSVGDGNEQFF. Here the CDR3 DNA reads TGTGCCAGCAGCGTAGGGGATGGGAATGAGCAGTTCTTC.

The rearrangement joins TRBV30 to TRBJ1-1, with 7 bases identical to TRBD1. V lost 0 bases, J lost 0 bases, and 16 bases stayed unmatched. The CDR3 length is 19 residues. Germline-derived CDR1 and CDR2 are GTSNPN and SVGIG (reference sequence). DNA for the CDR3: TGTGCCTGGAGTGTAAAGTGGTCCAGGGGGGGGGTAATGAACACTGAAGCTTTCTTT. Protein product: CAWSVKWSRGGVMNTEAFF.

The V gene is TRBV5-1, the J gene TRBJ2-5; D not certain. The CDR3 is 15 residues long. Germline-derived CDR1 and CDR2 are SGHRS and YFSETQ. V was pared by 0 bases and J by 0 bases, with 9 bases between. In nucleotides, the CDR3 is TGCGCCAGCAGCTTGGGCCAGACCAACCAAGAGACCCAGTACTTC. Residues: CASSLGQTNQETQYF.

The chain couples TRBV19 to TRBJ1-1, with a weak D call TRBD1 (5 bases). The CDR3 has 15 amino acids. Per the germline V gene, CDR1 is LNHDA and CDR2 is SQIVND (reference sequence). Trimming cost V 5 bases and J 6 bases, with 19 bases left between them. The CDR3 reads CASSLSLSGGAEAFF. CDR3 nucleotides: TGTGCCAGTAGTCTATCATTGAGTGGAGGGGCTGAAGCTTTCTTT.